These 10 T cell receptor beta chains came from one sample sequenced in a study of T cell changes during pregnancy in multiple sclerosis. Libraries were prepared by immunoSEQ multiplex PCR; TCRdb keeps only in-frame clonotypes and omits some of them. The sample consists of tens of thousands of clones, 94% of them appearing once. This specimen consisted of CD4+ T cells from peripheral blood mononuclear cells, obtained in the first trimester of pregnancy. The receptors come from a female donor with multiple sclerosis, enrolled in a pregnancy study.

The CDR3 DNA reads TGTGCCAGCAGTGATCGACAGGGCGGGCAGCCCCAGCATTTT. Protein: CASSDRQGGQPQHF. The chain uses TRBV6-1 and TRBJ1-5; 7 bases match TRBD1. The CDR3 spans 14 residues. V gave up 3 bases and J gave up 7 bases; unmatched junction bases: 6. Germline lookup yields CDR1 MNHNS and CDR2 SASEGT.

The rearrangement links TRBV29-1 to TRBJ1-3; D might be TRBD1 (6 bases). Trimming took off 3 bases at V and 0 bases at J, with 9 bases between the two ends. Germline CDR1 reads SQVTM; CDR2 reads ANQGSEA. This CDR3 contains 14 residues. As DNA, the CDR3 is TGCAGCGTTGATGGGGGCCGCTCTGGAAACACCATATATTTT. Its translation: CSVDGGRSGNTIYF.

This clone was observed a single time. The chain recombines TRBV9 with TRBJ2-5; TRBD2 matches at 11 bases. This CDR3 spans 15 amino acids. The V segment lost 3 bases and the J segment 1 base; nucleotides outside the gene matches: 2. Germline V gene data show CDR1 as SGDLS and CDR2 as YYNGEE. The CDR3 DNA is TGTGCCAGCAGCGGACTAGCGGGGAGCCAAGAGACCCAGTACTTC. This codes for CASSGLAGSQETQYF.

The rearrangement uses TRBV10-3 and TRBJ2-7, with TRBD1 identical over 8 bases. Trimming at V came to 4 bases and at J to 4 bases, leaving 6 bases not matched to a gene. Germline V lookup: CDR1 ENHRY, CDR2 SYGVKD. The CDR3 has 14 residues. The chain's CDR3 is CAISGTGFGYEQYF. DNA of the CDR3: TGTGCCATCAGTGGGACAGGGTTCGGGTACGAGCAGTACTTC.

CDR3 residues: CASRREVNTEAFF. As DNA, the CDR3 is TGCGCCAGCAGAAGGGAGGTGAACACTGAAGCTTTCTTT. The rearrangement joins TRBV5-1 to TRBJ1-1; D unclear. Germline loops: CDR1 SGHRS, CDR2 YFSETQ. The CDR3 spans 13 residues. The V gene lost 5 bases and the J gene lost 0 bases, with 8 bases spanning the gap.

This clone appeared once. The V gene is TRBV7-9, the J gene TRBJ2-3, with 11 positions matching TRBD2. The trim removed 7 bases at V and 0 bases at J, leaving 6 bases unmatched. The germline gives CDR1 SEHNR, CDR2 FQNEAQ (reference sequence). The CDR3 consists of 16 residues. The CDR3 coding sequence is TGTGCCAGCAACTCGGGACTAGCGGCTAGCACAGATACGCAGTATTTT. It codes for CASNSGLAASTDTQYF.

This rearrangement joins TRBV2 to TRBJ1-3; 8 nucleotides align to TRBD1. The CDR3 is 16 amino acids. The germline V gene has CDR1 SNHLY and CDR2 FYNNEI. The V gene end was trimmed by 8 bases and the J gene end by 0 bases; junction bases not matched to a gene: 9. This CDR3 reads CASGAGQGHSGNTIYF. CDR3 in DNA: TGTGCCAGCGGGGCAGGACAGGGTCACTCTGGAAACACCATATATTTT.

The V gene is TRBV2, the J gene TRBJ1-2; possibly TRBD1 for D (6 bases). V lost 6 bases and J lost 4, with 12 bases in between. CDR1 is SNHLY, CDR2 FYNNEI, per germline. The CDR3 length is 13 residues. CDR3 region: CASSRDISYGYTF. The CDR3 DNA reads TGTGCCAGCAGCCGGGACATATCCTATGGCTACACCTTC.

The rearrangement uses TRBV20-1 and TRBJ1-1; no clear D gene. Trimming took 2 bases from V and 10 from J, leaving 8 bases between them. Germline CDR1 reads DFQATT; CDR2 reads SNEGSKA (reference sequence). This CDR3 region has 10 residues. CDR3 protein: CSARLGRAFF. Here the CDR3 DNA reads TGCAGTGCTAGACTGGGGAGAGCTTTCTTT.

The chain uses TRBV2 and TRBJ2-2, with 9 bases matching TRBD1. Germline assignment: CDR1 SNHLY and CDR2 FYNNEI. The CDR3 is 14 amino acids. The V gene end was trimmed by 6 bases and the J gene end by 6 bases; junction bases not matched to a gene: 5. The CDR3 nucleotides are TGTGCCAGCAGGGGACAGGGCGGCGCCGGGGAGCTGTTTTTT. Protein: CASRGQGGAGELFF.